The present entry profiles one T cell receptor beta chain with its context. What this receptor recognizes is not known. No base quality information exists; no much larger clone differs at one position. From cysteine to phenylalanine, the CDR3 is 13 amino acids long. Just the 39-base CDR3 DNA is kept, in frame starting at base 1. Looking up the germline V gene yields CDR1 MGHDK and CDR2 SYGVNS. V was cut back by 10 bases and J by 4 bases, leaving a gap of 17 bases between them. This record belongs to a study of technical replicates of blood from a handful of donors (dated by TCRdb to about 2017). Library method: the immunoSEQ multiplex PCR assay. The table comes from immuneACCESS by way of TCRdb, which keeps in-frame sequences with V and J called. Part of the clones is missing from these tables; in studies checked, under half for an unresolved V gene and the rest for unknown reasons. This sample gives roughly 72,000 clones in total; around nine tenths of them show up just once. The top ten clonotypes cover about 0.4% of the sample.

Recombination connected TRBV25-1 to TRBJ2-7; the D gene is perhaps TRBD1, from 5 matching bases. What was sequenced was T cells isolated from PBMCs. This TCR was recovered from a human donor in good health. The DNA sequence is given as TGTGCCACTAGGGGCGATCAGAATTACGAGCAGTACTTC. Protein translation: CATRGDQNYEQYF.